The text below deals with one TCR beta chain. Its specificity is unknown. The data are from a study of cytomegalovirus exposure and HLA in healthy donors. At the level of the study: Inside one of the first data releases sat about 85 million unique TCRs taken from HLA-typed donors.

This CDR3 spans 15 amino acids. Germline V gene data show CDR1 as MGHDK and CDR2 as SYGVNS. Between the trimmed V and J ends, which lost 3 bases and 4 bases, there was a span of 14 bases. Primers: 60 Vbeta forward and 13 Jbeta reverse. Assay: immunoSEQ multiplex PCR; the TCRdb copy retains only in-frame clones and omits some. The sample totals 55,000 to 70,000 clones. Findings and limits, study-wide: 87-base-pair reads could not separate some V segments, including TRBV6-2 and TRBV6-3.

The rearrangement uses TRBV25-1 and TRBJ2-3; unclear D gene. The receptor's source is a female donor in good health and CMV-seropositive. Sequenced material: PBMCs. The CDR3 DNA is TGTGCCAGCAGTGATCCCAGAGGCGATTCAGATACGCAGTATTTT. Protein product: CASSDPRGDSDTQYF.